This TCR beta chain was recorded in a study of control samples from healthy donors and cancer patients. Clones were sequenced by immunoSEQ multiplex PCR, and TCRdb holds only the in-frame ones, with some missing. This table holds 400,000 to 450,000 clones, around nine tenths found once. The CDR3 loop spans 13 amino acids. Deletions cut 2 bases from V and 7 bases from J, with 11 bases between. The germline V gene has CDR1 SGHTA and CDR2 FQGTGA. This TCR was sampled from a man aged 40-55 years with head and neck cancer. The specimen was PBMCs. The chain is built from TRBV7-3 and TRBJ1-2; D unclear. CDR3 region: CASSLLGSGGYTF. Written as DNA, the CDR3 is TGTGCCAGCAGCTTACTAGGGAGCGGTGGCTACACCTTC.